The clone carrying this TCR beta chain was recorded at least ten times. The antigen is unknown. The CDR3 is made up of 12 amino acids. Trimming took off 4 bases at V and 1 base at J, with 4 bases between the two ends. CDR1 is MNHEY and CDR2 is SVGAGI in the germline V gene. This entry is derived from a study of Graves' ophthalmopathy and Graves' hyperthyroidism. The overall study: Peripheral blood was obtained at first diagnosis, ahead of any treatment. Study-wide results and limits: For separating ophthalmopathy from stable hyperthyroidism, a 13-signature model gave 87.88% sensitivity and approximately 80% specificity. The study's model predicted ophthalmopathy progression at about 64% sensitivity and 72% to 85% specificity.

Amplified material comprised TCR beta CDR3 regions derived from RNA transcripts. Following a first-round RT-PCR that used HTBI primers, a second-round multiplex PCR was carried out. TCRdb re-analysed the multiplex PCR reads in MiXCR, keeping a single row per CDR3 protein. The repertoire holds 450,000 or so distinct CDR3 sequences, with under 15% as singletons. The rearrangement uses TRBV6-5 and TRBJ2-5; D uncertain. Input material: blood. The clonotype comes from a woman in her twenties or thirties with Graves' ophthalmopathy. The CDR3 coding sequence is TGTGCCAGCAGTTCGCGCCAAGAGACCCAGTACTTC. Translating it yields CASSSRQETQYF.